This T cell receptor (beta chain) was sequenced for a study of human T cells and chemical hapten exposure. About this clonotype itself: The antigen remains undetermined.

Overall study results and limits: Sensitizing with DPC caused no change in TCRs above 1 in 1000 frequency.

Germline V gene sequence: CDR1 MGHRA, CDR2 YSYEKL. The CDR3 runs to 16 residues. V was clipped by 4 bases and J by 3 bases; unmatched bases: 8. Time point denoted: patch test 1, 2 weeks after DPC sensitization. Sample treatment: therapeutic diphenylcyclopropenone sensitization with weekly scalp DPC. Every donor had alopecia and was 18 to 70 years old; all were suitable for DPC. The library tagged each cDNA molecule with unique molecular identifiers. Using its own MiXCR run on the RACE reads, TCRdb lists one record per CDR3 protein. The table lists approximately 400,000 distinct CDR3 sequences, 4% to 5.5% of them singletons.

The clonotype was recovered from a woman aged 45-65 years with alopecia areata. Some clones in this sample may be carry-over from other donors' samples. The genes are TRBV4-1 and TRBJ1-5; 8 bases map to TRBD1. The sample in question was whole blood, obtained in connection with sensitization to the hapten diphenylcyclopropenone (DPC). Here the CDR3 reads CASSPRGQGINQPQHF. The CDR3 DNA follows: TGCGCCAGCAGCCCAAGAGGACAGGGCATCAATCAGCCCCAGCATTTT.